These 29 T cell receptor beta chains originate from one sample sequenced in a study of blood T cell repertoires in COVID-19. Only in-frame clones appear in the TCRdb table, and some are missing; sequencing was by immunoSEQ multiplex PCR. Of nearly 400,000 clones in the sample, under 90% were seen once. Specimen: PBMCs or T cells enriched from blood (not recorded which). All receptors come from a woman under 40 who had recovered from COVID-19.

The CDR3 nucleotides read TGCGCCAGCAGCCCACACAGGACTAGCGGGGTAGGCACAGATACGCAGTATTTT. This sequence encodes CASSPHRTSGVGTDTQYF. V and J are TRBV5-1 and TRBJ2-3, with TRBD2 matching over 12 bases. The CDR3 runs to 18 residues. Germline loops: CDR1 SGHRS, CDR2 YFSETQ. The junction had 10 bases not matched to a gene; V was cut back by 4 bases and J by 1 base.

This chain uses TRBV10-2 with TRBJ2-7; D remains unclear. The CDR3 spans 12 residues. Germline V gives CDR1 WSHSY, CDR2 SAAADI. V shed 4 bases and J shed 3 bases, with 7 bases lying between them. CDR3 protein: CASSAADYEQYF. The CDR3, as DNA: TGCGCCAGCAGTGCCGCGGACTACGAGCAGTACTTC.

This chain's CDR3 is CASSQGQNYGYTF. In nucleotides, the CDR3 is TGTGCCAGCAGCCAAGGACAGAACTATGGCTACACCTTC. J is TRBJ1-2 and V is TRBV14, with D maybe TRBD1 (5 bases). V was pared by 1 base and J by 2 bases, with 5 bases between. The germline V gene has CDR1 SGHDN and CDR2 FVKESK. This CDR3 spans 13 amino acids.

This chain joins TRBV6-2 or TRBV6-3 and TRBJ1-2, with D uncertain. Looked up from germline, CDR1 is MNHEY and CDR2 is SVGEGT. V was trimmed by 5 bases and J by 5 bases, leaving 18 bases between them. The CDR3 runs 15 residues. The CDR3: CASSNPISAGYGYTF. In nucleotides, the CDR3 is TGTGCCAGCAGTAATCCAATCTCTGCGGGGTATGGCTACACCTTC.

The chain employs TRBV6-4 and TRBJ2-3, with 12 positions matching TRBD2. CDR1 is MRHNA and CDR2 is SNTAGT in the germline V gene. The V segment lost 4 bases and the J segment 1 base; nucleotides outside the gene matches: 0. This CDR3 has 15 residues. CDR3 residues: CASSGTSGGTDTQYF. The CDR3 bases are TGTGCCAGCAGTGGGACTAGCGGGGGCACAGATACGCAGTATTTT.

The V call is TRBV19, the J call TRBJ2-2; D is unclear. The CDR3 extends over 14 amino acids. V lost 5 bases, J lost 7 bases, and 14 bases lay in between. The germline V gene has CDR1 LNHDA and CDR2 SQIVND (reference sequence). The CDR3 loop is CASSLATNGGELFF. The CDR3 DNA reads TGTGCCAGTAGTTTAGCAACAAATGGCGGGGAGCTGTTTTTT.

CDR3 in DNA: TGTGCCAGCGTCCCCGGGTGGCCGACAGATGACACTGAAGCTTTCTTT. Translation: CASVPGWPTDDTEAFF. The genes are TRBV27 and TRBJ1-1; TRBD1 is a possible D gene (5 bases). This CDR3 has 16 amino acids. V lost 8 bases and J 3 bases, leaving 22 bases between the germline ends. CDR1 is MNHEY, CDR2 SMNVEV, per germline (reference sequence).

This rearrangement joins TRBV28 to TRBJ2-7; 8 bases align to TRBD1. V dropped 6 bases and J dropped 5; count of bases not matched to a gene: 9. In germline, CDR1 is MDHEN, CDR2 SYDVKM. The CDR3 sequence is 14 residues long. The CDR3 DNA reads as TGTGCCAGCAGGTTCGGGACAGGTTACAACGAGCAGTACTTC. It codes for CASRFGTGYNEQYF.

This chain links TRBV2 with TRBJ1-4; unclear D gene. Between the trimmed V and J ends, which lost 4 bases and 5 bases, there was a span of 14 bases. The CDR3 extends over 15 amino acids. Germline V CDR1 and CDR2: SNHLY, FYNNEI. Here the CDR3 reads CASSAGSWLNEKLFF. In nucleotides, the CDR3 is TGTGCCAGCAGTGCGGGGTCGTGGTTAAATGAAAAACTGTTTTTT.

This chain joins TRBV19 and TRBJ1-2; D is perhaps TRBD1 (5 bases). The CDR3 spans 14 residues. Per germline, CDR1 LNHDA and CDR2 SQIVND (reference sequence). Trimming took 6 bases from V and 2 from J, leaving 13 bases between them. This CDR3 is CASRPGTENYGYTF. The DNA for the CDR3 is TGTGCCAGTAGACCCGGGACTGAGAACTATGGCTACACCTTC. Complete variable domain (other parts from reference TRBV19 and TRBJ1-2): DGGITQSPKYLFRKEGQNVTLSCEQNLNHDAMYWYRQDPGQGLRLIYYSQIVNDFQKGDIAEGYSVSREKKESFPLTVTSAQKNPTAFYLCASRPGTENYGYTFGSGTRLTVV.

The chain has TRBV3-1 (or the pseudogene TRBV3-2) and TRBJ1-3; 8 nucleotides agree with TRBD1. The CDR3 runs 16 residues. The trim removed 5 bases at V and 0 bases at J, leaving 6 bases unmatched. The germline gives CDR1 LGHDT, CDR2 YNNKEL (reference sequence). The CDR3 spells CASSRAGGHSGNTIYF. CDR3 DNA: TGTGCCAGCAGCAGGGCAGGGGGCCACTCTGGAAACACCATATATTTT.

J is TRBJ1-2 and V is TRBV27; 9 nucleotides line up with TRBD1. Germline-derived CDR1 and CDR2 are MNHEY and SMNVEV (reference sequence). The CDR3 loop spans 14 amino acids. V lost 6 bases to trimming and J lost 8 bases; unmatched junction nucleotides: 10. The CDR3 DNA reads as TGTGCCAGCAGAGCAACCGGGACAGGGACCGGCTACACCTTC. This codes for CASRATGTGTGYTF.

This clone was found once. Here the CDR3 reads CASSLGRQGIDGYTF. The CDR3 DNA is TGTGCCAGCAGCTTAGGGAGACAGGGCATCGATGGCTACACCTTC. This sequence joins TRBV7-9 and TRBJ1-2; 7 bases fit TRBD1. Germline V gene lookup returns CDR1 SEHNR and CDR2 FQNEAQ (reference sequence). The CDR3 is 15 amino acids. With 1 base clipped from V and 6 bases from J, the junction kept 8 bases outside the gene matches.

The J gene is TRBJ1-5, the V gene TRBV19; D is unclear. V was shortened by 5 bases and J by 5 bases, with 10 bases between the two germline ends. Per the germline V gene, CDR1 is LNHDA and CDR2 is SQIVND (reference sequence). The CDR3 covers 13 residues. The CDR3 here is CASSSTPDQPQHF. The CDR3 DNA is TGTGCCAGTAGTTCTACCCCGGATCAGCCCCAGCATTTT.

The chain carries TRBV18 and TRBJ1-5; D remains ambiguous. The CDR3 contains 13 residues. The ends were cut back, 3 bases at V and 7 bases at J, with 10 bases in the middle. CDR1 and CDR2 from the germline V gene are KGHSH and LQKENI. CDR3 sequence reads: CASSPFSGQPQHF. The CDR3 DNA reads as TGTGCCAGCTCACCGTTCAGCGGCCAGCCCCAGCATTTT. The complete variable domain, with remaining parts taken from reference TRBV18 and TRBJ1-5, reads NAGVMQNPRHLVRRRGQEARLRCSPMKGHSHVYWYRQLPEEGLKFMVYLQKENIIDESGMPKERFSAEFPKEGPSILRIQQVVRGDSAAYFCASSPFSGQPQHFGDGTRLSIL.

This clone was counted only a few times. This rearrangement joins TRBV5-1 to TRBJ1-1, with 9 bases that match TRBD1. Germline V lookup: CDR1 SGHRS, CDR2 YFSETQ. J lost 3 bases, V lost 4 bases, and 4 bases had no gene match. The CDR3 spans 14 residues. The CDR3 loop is CASSTDRGDTEAFF. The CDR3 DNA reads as TGCGCCAGCAGCACCGACAGGGGGGACACTGAAGCTTTCTTT.

The CDR3 DNA follows: TGTGCCATCAGTGAGTCGAGTGAGCAGTTCTTC. Its protein is CAISESSEQFF. The chain uses TRBV10-3 and TRBJ2-1; D not certain. The V end was cut by 0 bases, the J end by 9 bases, with 3 bases between. Germline V lookup: CDR1 ENHRY, CDR2 SYGVKD. CDR3 length: 11 amino acids.

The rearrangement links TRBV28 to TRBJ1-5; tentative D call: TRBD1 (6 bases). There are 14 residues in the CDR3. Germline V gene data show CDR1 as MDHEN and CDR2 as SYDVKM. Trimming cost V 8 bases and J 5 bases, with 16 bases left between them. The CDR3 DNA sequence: TGTGCCAGCGGGGGACATCCTTTGGATCAGCCCCAGCATTTT. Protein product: CASGGHPLDQPQHF. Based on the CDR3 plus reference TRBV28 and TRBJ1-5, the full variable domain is DVKVTQSSRYLVKRTGEKVFLECVQDMDHENMFWYRQDPGLGLRLIYFSYDVKMKEKGDIPEGYSVSREKKERFSLILESASTNQTSMYLCASGGHPLDQPQHFGDGTRLSIL.

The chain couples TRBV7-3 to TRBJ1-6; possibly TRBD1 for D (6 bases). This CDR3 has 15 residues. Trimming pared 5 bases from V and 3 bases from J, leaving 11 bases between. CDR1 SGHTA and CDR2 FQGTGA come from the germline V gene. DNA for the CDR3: TGTGCCAGCAGCACGGGACACAACTATAATTCACCCCTCCACTTT. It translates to CASSTGHNYNSPLHF.

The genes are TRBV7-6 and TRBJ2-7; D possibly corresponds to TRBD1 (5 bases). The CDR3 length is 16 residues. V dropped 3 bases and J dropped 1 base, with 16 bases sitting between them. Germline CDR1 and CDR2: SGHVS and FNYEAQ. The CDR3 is CASSFAPRAQSYEQYF. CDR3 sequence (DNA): TGTGCCAGCAGCTTCGCTCCCAGGGCCCAATCCTACGAGCAGTACTTC. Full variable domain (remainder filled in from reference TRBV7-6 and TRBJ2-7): GAGVSQSPRYKVTKRGQDVALRCDPISGHVSLYWYRQALGQGPEFLTYFNYEAQQDKSGLPNDRFSAERPEGSISTLTIQRTEQRDSAMYRCASSFAPRAQSYEQYFGPGTRLTVT.

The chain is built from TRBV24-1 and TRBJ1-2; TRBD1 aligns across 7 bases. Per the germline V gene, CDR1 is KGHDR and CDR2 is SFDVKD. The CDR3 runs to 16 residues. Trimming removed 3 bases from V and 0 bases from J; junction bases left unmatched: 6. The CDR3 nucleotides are TGTGCCACCAGTGATCATCGACAGGGCGCTAACTATGGCTACACCTTC. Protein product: CATSDHRQGANYGYTF.

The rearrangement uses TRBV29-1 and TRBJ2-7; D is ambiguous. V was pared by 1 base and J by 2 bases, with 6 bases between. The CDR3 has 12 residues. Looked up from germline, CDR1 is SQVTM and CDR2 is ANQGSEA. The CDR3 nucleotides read TGCAGCGTTGAAGGGCAGACCTACGAGCAGTACTTC. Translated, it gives CSVEGQTYEQYF.

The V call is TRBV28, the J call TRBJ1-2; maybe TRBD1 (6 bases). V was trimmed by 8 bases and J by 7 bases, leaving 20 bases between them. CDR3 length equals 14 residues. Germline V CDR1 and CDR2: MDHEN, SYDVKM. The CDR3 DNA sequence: TGTGCCAGCTCTCCCGGACAGCTCCGGATTGGCTACACCTTC. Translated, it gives CASSPGQLRIGYTF.

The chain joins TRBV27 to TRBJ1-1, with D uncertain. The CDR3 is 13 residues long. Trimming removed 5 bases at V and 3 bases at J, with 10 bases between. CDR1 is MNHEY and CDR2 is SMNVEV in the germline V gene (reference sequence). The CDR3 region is CASSPTSYTEAFF. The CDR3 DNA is TGTGCCAGCAGTCCGACATCTTACACTGAAGCTTTCTTT.

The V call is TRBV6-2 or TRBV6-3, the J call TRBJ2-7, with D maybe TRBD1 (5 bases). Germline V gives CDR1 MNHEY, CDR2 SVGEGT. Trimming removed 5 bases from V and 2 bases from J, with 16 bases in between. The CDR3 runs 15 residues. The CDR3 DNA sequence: TGTGCCAGCAGTAACGCAAAACCCAGGGCCTACGAGCAGTACTTC. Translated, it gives CASSNAKPRAYEQYF.

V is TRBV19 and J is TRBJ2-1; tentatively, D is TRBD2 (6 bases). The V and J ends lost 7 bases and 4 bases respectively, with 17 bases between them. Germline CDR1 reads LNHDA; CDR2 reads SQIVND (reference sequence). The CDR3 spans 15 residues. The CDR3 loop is CASKREWGVYNEQFF. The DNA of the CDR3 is TGTGCCAGTAAAAGAGAGTGGGGGGTTTACAATGAGCAGTTCTTC.

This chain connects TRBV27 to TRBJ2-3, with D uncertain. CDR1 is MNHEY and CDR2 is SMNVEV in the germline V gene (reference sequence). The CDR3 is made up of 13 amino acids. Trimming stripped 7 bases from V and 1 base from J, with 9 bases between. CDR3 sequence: CASKESGTDTQYF. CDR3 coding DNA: TGTGCCAGCAAGGAAAGCGGCACAGATACGCAGTATTTT.

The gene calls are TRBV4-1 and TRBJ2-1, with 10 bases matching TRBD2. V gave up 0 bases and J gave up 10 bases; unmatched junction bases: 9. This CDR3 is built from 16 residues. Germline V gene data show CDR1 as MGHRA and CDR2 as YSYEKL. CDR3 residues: CASSQDIGSGGLEQFF. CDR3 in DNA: TGCGCCAGCAGCCAAGATATAGGTAGCGGGGGGTTGGAGCAGTTCTTC.

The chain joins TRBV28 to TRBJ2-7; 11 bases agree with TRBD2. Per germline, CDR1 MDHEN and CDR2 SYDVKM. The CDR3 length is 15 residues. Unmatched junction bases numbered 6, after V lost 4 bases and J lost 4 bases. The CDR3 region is CASSSIAGGRYEQYF. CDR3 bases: TGTGCCAGCAGTTCGATAGCGGGAGGGAGGTACGAGCAGTACTTC.